This T cell receptor beta chain was observed in a study of T cell responses to AZD1222 COVID-19 vaccine. This CDR3 comprises 11 residues. Germline CDR1 and CDR2: SGDLS and YYNGEE. Trimming shortened V by 7 bases and J by 2 bases, and 5 bases separated the two germline ends. Findings and limits, study-wide: Vaccination with two AZD1222 doses was followed by a rise in Spike-specific TCR breadth and depth. A mostly white British donor set with more females was recruited, and clonal diversity was possibly underestimated.

Details on this clone: Its cognate antigen is unknown.

Produced via immunoSEQ multiplex PCR; TCRdb's table is partial and in-frame only. The sample records about 96,000 clones, under 90% being singletons. Sequencing used peripheral blood, obtained on day 0 of AZD1222 vaccination. The rearrangement links TRBV9 to TRBJ2-3, with D unresolved. The sequence was obtained from an adult in good health. The DNA for the CDR3 is TGTGCCAGCGGAAACACAGATACGCAGTATTTT. Encoded protein: CASGNTDTQYF. Using reference TRBV9 and TRBJ2-3 for the parts outside the CDR3, the full variable domain is DSGVTQTPKHLITATGQRVTLRCSPRSGDLSVYWYQQSLDQGLQFLIQYYNGEERAKGNILERFSAQQFPDLHSELNLSSLELGDSALYFCASGNTDTQYFGPGTRLTVL.